This is a list of T cell receptor beta chains from one sample in a study of blood T cell repertoires in COVID-19. TCRdb's copy holds only in-frame clones and misses some; the assay was immunoSEQ multiplex PCR. The data show 250,000 to 350,000 clones, about nine tenths seen once. The sample taken for sequencing was peripheral blood. Every receptor here comes from a woman aged 25 to 39 with COVID-19, enrolled during active disease. The CDR3 runs from the conserved cysteine through the conserved F or W. The D gene is left open where the match is weak. A clone size is listed for some rows: how often the clone was seen (once, few, many), or a class if it is expanded.

length	V	J	size	D	DNA	CDR3
14	TRBV28	TRBJ2-3	-	TRBD1	TGTGCCAGCAGCTGGACAGGGTTGGCAGATACGCAGTATTTT	CASSWTGLADTQYF
14	TRBV2	TRBJ1-6	-	-	TGTGCCAGCAGTACAGACAGTTCTAATTCACCCCTCCACTTT	CASSTDSSNSPLHF
15	TRBV6-2/TRBV6-3	TRBJ1-2	once	-	TGTGCCAGCAGTTACCGCAGGGGAGCTTTGGATGGCTACACCTTC	CASSYRRGALDGYTF
16	TRBV6-1	TRBJ1-1	-	-	TGTGCCAGCGGTGGGGGGGAGGCCCTTAAAAACACTGAAGCTTTCTTT	CASGGGEALKNTEAFF
14	TRBV5-1	TRBJ1-4	-	-	TGCGCCAGCAGGGACATGGGGGCAGGTGAAAAACTGTTTTTT	CASRDMGAGEKLFF
16	TRBV13	TRBJ2-3	-	TRBD2	TGTGCCAGCAGCTTAGGCCCTAGCGGGAGCACAGATACGCAGTATTTT	CASSLGPSGSTDTQYF
15	TRBV6-5	TRBJ1-1	-	TRBD1	TGTGCCAGCAGTTACTCTCGCCAGGGGGGCACTGAAGCTTTCTTT	CASSYSRQGGTEAFF
14	TRBV18	TRBJ1-1	-	-	TGTGCCAGCTCACCACCGAGCATAGACACTGAAGCTTTCTTT	CASSPPSIDTEAFF
15	TRBV2	TRBJ2-1	-	TRBD2	TGTGCCAGCAGGGAGGGACTAGCGGGAGCTGAGGAGCAGTTCTTC	CASREGLAGAEEQFF
15	TRBV4-2	TRBJ1-1	-	TRBD1	TGTGCCAGCAGCCCCCAGGGGGCGGTTATGAGTGAAGCTTTCTTT	CASSPQGAVMSEAFF
13	TRBV16	TRBJ1-1	medium-sized	-	TGTGCCAGCAGTAAGGGACAGAACACTGAAGCTTTCTTT	CASSKGQNTEAFF
18	TRBV4-2	TRBJ1-2	-	TRBD1	TGTGCCAGCAGCCAAGATTTAGTTAGGACAGGTCAGGACTATGGCTACACCTTC	CASSQDLVRTGQDYGYTF
17	TRBV9	TRBJ2-2	-	-	TGTGCCAGCAGCGAGGGCCTCGGGGGGCGAAGCACCGGGGAGCTGTTTTTT	CASSEGLGGRSTGELFF
16	TRBV25-1	TRBJ2-3	-	TRBD2	TGTGCCAGCAGTTCAAGGCGGACTAGCGGGACAGATACGCAGTATTTT	CASSSRRTSGTDTQYF
14	TRBV2	TRBJ1-2	once	-	TGTGCCAGCAGTGATGAGGGGGTGAGCTATGGCTACACCTTC	CASSDEGVSYGYTF
14	TRBV7-8	TRBJ2-1	-	-	TGTGCCAGCAGCTTAGGCTGGCTAGCCAATGAGCAGTTCTTC	CASSLGWLANEQFF